This passage covers 19 T cell receptor beta chains from one sample sequenced in a study of CD8+CD57+ T cells in acquired aplastic anemia. Researchers used genomic DNA as the template to profile TCR beta VDJ and CDR3. Using its own MiXCR run on the reads, TCRdb lists one record per CDR3 protein. The sample carries about half a million distinct CDR3 sequences, under 40% recorded once. Only patients with CD8+CD57+ cell expansion on flow cytometry were chosen for sequencing. The source material was sorted CD4+, CD8+, or CD8+CD57+ T cells (not recorded which) from PBMCs. The receptor set was obtained from a human donor with aplastic anemia.

This clonotype was observed a handful of times. The chain is built from TRBV6-1 and TRBJ2-5, with 10 bases matching TRBD1. CDR1 is MNHNS, CDR2 SASEGT, per germline. This CDR3 has 14 residues. V lost 10 bases to trimming and J lost 4 bases; unmatched junction nucleotides: 9. CDR3 nucleotides: TGTGCCACCACCGAGGGACAGGGGCGAGAGACCCAGTACTTC. The encoded protein is CATTEGQGRETQYF.

V is TRBV5-1 and J is TRBJ2-2, with D unresolved. CDR3 length: 15 amino acids. From germline, CDR1 is SGHRS and CDR2 YFSETQ. Trimming stripped 0 bases from V and 0 bases from J, with 6 bases between. CDR3 residues: CASSLDSANTGELFF. DNA of the CDR3: TGCGCCAGCAGCTTGGACAGCGCGAACACCGGGGAGCTGTTTTTT.

V usage is TRBV20-1 and J usage is TRBJ2-5; 14 bases line up with TRBD2. Looked up from germline, CDR1 is DFQATT and CDR2 is SNEGSKA (reference sequence). The CDR3 covers 18 residues. V shed 3 bases, J shed 2 bases, and the junction held 11 bases outside the gene matches. The CDR3 DNA is TGCAGTGCTAGCGTCATACCCGGGACTAGCGGGAGACAAGAGACCCAGTACTTC. This gives the protein CSASVIPGTSGRQETQYF.

This clonotype was seen ten or more times. This sequence joins TRBV12-3 or TRBV12-4 and TRBJ2-7, with a weak D call TRBD1 (5 bases). The CDR3 spans 13 residues. Trimming left V 4 bases short and J 6 bases short, with 13 bases between. The DNA of the CDR3 is TGTGCCAGCAGTTGGGGCCTCCCGTCCGAGCAGTACTTC. Translating it yields CASSWGLPSEQYF.

Points on this clonotype: An end of the junction does not agree with germline; a read error may underlie this. The chain links TRBV10-3 to TRBJ1-4, with TRBD1 matching over 9 bases. The CDR3 is made up of 14 amino acids. CDR1 is ENHRY and CDR2 is SYGVKD in the germline V gene. Here the CDR3 reads CVISETGGHEELFF. The CDR3, as DNA: TGTGTCATCAGTGAGACAGGGGGACATGAAGAACTGTTTTTT.

The chain has TRBV12-3 or TRBV12-4 and TRBJ1-1; D may be TRBD1 (5 bases). CDR3 length equals 13 residues. Deletions cut 5 bases from V and 11 bases from J, with 18 bases between. CDR3 DNA sequence: TGTGCCAGCAGTCCGAAAGGTGAGGGGTGGGCTTTCTTT. Translating it yields CASSPKGEGWAFF.

The V and J genes are TRBV11-2 and TRBJ2-7, with TRBD2 identical over 13 bases. CDR3 length equals 15 residues. The germline CDR1 and CDR2 sequences are SGHAT and FQNNGV. J gave up 5 bases and V 5 bases, and 6 bases lay outside the gene matches. CDR3 loop: CASSLRTSGSHEQYF. The CDR3 nucleotides are TGTGCCAGCAGCCTCCGGACTAGCGGGAGCCACGAGCAGTACTTC.

Ten or more counts support this clonotype. This chain connects TRBV20-1 to TRBJ1-1, with 10 bases matching TRBD1. This CDR3 contains 14 residues. Germline V lookup: CDR1 DFQATT, CDR2 SNEGSKA (reference sequence). V lost 3 bases and J lost 5; bases outside the gene matches: 6. The CDR3 sequence is CSARRTGGGTEAFF. In DNA form, the CDR3 reads TGCAGTGCTAGGCGGACAGGGGGTGGGACTGAAGCTTTCTTT.

The gene calls are TRBV6-5 and TRBJ2-3; either TRBD1 or TRBD2 may fit D (5 bases each). Trimming shortened V by 4 bases and J by 2 bases, and 13 bases separated the two germline ends. Germline CDR1 is MNHEY and CDR2 is SVGAGI. There are 15 residues in the CDR3. CDR3 amino acids: CASSLLGVDTDTQYF. CDR3 in DNA: TGTGCCAGCAGTTTGTTGGGGGTTGACACAGATACGCAGTATTTT.

The table lists this clonotype with many counts. The chain employs TRBV19 and TRBJ2-7; D is unclear. Germline V gene data show CDR1 as LNHDA and CDR2 as SQIVND (reference sequence). The CDR3 is 14 amino acids. V lost 5 bases and J 6 bases, leaving 17 bases between the germline ends. This CDR3 is CASSPTPGFSEQYF. The CDR3 DNA reads TGTGCCAGTAGTCCTACCCCCGGCTTCTCCGAGCAGTACTTC.

This clonotype was detected ten times or more. The V call is TRBV20-1, the J call TRBJ2-7; D may match TRBD1 or TRBD2 (5 bases each). This CDR3 has 16 amino acids. The germline gives CDR1 DFQATT, CDR2 SNEGSKA (reference sequence). V was clipped by 4 bases and J by 3 bases, with 22 bases between them. The CDR3 DNA reads TGCAGTGCTAAAGAAGGGTGGGACGACAGCGGCTACGAGCAGTACTTC. This sequence encodes CSAKEGWDDSGYEQYF.

This clonotype was recorded only once. The rearrangement links TRBV20-1 to TRBJ2-1; 11 bases fit TRBD2. This CDR3 has 17 residues. Germline trimming cut 7 bases from V and 8 bases from J; bases unmatched to any gene: 19. Germline CDR1 and CDR2: DFQATT and SNEGSKA (reference sequence). This CDR3 reads CSGYPKKRLAGIYEQFF. In DNA form, the CDR3 reads TGCAGTGGCTACCCAAAGAAACGACTAGCGGGAATCTATGAGCAGTTCTTC.

This clonotype was counted a few times. The V and J genes are TRBV12-3 or TRBV12-4 and TRBJ1-2, with unresolved D. V was pared by 1 base and J by 8 bases, with 14 bases between. CDR3 length: 14 residues. The CDR3 nucleotides read TGTGCCAGCAGTTTAGATGGTACTATGAGGGGCTACACCTTC. Its translation: CASSLDGTMRGYTF.

Points on this clonotype: The conserved closing phenylalanine or tryptophan is absent in this CDR3, likely reflecting a read error. The limits of the CDR3 on the DNA are not certain, so only TCRdb's listed CDR3 is given. The chain links TRBV15 to TRBJ2-7. Germline values: CDR1 LNHNV, CDR2 YYDKDF (reference sequence). The CDR3 extends over 8 residues, inclusive of both ends. The CDR3 loop reads CATSRDDH.

The J gene is TRBJ1-3, the V gene TRBV2; D call uncertain. CDR3 length: 14 amino acids. The V end lost 2 bases, the J end lost 4 bases, and 9 bases lay between the germline ends. CDR1 SNHLY and CDR2 FYNNEI come from the germline V gene. The CDR3 sequence: CASSERMGGNTIYF. Written as DNA, the CDR3 is TGTGCCAGCAGTGAAAGGATGGGCGGAAACACCATATATTTT. The variable domain in full, completed from reference TRBV2 and TRBJ1-3, reads EPEVTQTPSHQVTQMGQEVILRCVPISNHLYFYWYRQILGQKVEFLVSFYNNEISEKSEIFDDQFSVERPDGSNFTLKIRSTKLEDSAMYFCASSERMGGNTIYFGEGSWLTVV.

The gene calls are TRBV2 and TRBJ1-6, with D tentatively TRBD1 (5 bases). The CDR3 is 16 amino acids. The germline V gene has CDR1 SNHLY and CDR2 FYNNEI. Trimming pared 2 bases from V and 0 bases from J, leaving 8 bases between. In DNA, the CDR3 is TGTGCCAGCAGTGAAAAGGGGAGCTCCTATAATTCACCCCTCCACTTT. Its protein product is CASSEKGSSYNSPLHF.

There are many counts of this clonotype. The rearrangement uses TRBV2 and TRBJ2-7; 7 nucleotides match TRBD2. The CDR3 is 16 residues long. CDR1 SNHLY and CDR2 FYNNEI come from the germline V gene. The J segment lost 3 bases and the V segment lost 2 bases, leaving 10 bases of the junction unmatched. The CDR3 is CASSESQLAVDYEQYF. CDR3 sequence (DNA): TGTGCCAGCAGTGAATCTCAGCTAGCGGTCGACTACGAGCAGTACTTC.

This clonotype has a count of ten or more. This chain joins TRBV24-1 and TRBJ2-1; 8 positions match TRBD1. J gave up 6 bases and V 3 bases, and 3 bases lay outside the gene matches. The length of the CDR3 is 14 residues. Per the germline V gene, CDR1 is KGHDR and CDR2 is SFDVKD. The CDR3 DNA sequence: TGTGCCACCAGTGATCAGGGGGCGGTCAATGAGCAGTTCTTC. It is translated as CATSDQGAVNEQFF.

This clonotype has ten or more counts. The rearrangement links TRBV7-8 to TRBJ1-1; the D is unclear. The length of the CDR3 is 15 residues. Looked up from germline, CDR1 is SGHVS and CDR2 is FQNEAQ. Trimming shortened V by 4 bases and J by 0 bases, and 12 bases separated the two germline ends. DNA of the CDR3: TGTGCCAGCAGCTCCGTCGAAGGGATGAACACTGAAGCTTTCTTT. Residues: CASSSVEGMNTEAFF.